These 22 T cell receptor beta chains came from one sample sequenced in a study of PD-L1 blockade in urothelial cancer. Only in-frame clones appear in the TCRdb table, and some are missing; sequencing was by immunoSEQ multiplex PCR. The table shows over 75,000 clones, with more than 80% occurring only once. Time point indicated: pretreatment peripheral blood. Sequences were derived from PBMCs, sampled around atezolizumab (anti-PD-L1) treatment. The receptors stem from a woman older than 75 with urothelial cancer.

The chain employs TRBV11-2 and TRBJ2-5; D perhaps matches TRBD1 (6 bases). V was trimmed by 0 bases and J by 3 bases, leaving 8 bases between them. This CDR3 is 14 amino acids long. Germline V lookup: CDR1 SGHAT, CDR2 FQNNGV. The chain's CDR3 is CASSLDRGEETQYF. The CDR3 nucleotides are TGTGCCAGCAGCTTAGACAGGGGAGAAGAGACCCAGTACTTC.

The chain links TRBV7-9 to TRBJ2-2; D may be TRBD2 (6 bases). CDR1 SEHNR and CDR2 FQNEAQ come from the germline V gene (reference sequence). The CDR3 is 15 residues long. Deletions cut 3 bases from V and 4 bases from J, with 12 bases between. CDR3: CASSLEGLSTGELFF. The CDR3 bases are TGTGCCAGCAGCTTGGAGGGACTTTCCACCGGGGAGCTGTTTTTT. Full variable domain (rest looked up from reference TRBV7-9 and TRBJ2-2): DTGVSQNPRHKITKRGQNVTFRCDPISEHNRLYWYRQTLGQGPEFLTYFQNEAQLEKSRLLSDRFSAERPKGSFSTLEIQRTEQGDSAMYLCASSLEGLSTGELFFGEGSRLTVL.

The genes are TRBV28 and TRBJ2-2; 9 nucleotides line up with TRBD1. CDR1 and CDR2 from the germline V gene are MDHEN and SYDVKM. The CDR3 is made up of 16 amino acids. The trim removed 2 bases at V and 4 bases at J, leaving 5 bases unmatched. CDR3 residues: CASSLPGQGSTGELFF. CDR3 DNA sequence: TGTGCCAGCAGTTTACCGGGACAGGGCAGCACCGGGGAGCTGTTTTTT.

V is TRBV6-5 and J is TRBJ2-7; 10 bases are shared with TRBD1. Germline CDR1 reads MNHEY; CDR2 reads SVGAGI. This CDR3 has 15 residues. V lost 5 bases to trimming and J lost 3 bases; unmatched junction nucleotides: 7. The CDR3: CASSGPGQGNYEQYF. CDR3 DNA: TGTGCCAGCAGTGGACCGGGACAGGGGAACTACGAGCAGTACTTC.

The CDR3 DNA follows: TGTGCCAGCAGCGTAGCTACGTTAGCGGGCCTTACAGATACGCAGTATTTT. It codes for CASSVATLAGLTDTQYF. The chain uses TRBV9 and TRBJ2-3; 7 nucleotides match TRBD2. The germline V gene encodes CDR1 SGDLS and CDR2 YYNGEE. There are 17 residues in the CDR3. V shed 0 bases and J 3 bases; nucleotides not matched to a gene: 10. Complete variable domain (other parts from reference TRBV9 and TRBJ2-3): DSGVTQTPKHLITATGQRVTLRCSPRSGDLSVYWYQQSLDQGLQFLIQYYNGEERAKGNILERFSAQQFPDLHSELNLSSLELGDSALYFCASSVATLAGLTDTQYFGPGTRLTVL.

This chain connects TRBV2 to TRBJ2-7; TRBD2 matches at 11 bases. This CDR3 region has 14 residues. Germline values: CDR1 SNHLY, CDR2 FYNNEI. The ends lost 5 bases at V and 6 bases at J; junction bases unmatched: 6. DNA of the CDR3: TGTGCCAGCAGTCCCCGGACTAGCGGGCTCGAGCAGTACTTC. The encoded protein is CASSPRTSGLEQYF.

The V and J genes are TRBV15 and TRBJ2-7, with D possibly being TRBD1 (7 bases). The CDR3 has 14 residues. The germline CDR1 and CDR2 sequences are LNHNV and YYDKDF (reference sequence). Trimming took off 5 bases at V and 3 bases at J, with 14 bases between the two ends. The CDR3 reads CATSPRQGGYEQYF. CDR3 DNA: TGTGCCACCAGCCCGCGGCAGGGGGGCTACGAGCAGTACTTC.

The chain employs TRBV21-1 and TRBJ2-2; TRBD1, as called in the table, went unchecked against the DNA. TRBV21-1 is a pseudogene locus. The CDR3 consists of 14 residues. CDR3 loop: CAPQGTGETGELFF. The CDR3, as DNA: TGTGCCCCGCAGGGGACAGGGGAAACCGGGGAGCTGTTTTTT.

The V gene is TRBV5-4, the J gene TRBJ2-2; 14 bases line up with TRBD2. V lost 0 bases, J lost 7 bases, and 5 bases stayed unmatched. The CDR3 loop spans 17 amino acids. CDR1 and CDR2 from the germline V gene are SGHNT and YYREEE (reference sequence). The CDR3 loop is CASSLGLAGGPDGELFF. The DNA for the CDR3 is TGTGCCAGCAGCTTGGGACTAGCGGGAGGGCCCGACGGGGAGCTGTTTTTT. The full variable domain, with the rest looked up from reference TRBV5-4 and TRBJ2-2, is ETGVTQSPTHLIKTRGQQVTLRCSSQSGHNTVSWYQQALGQGPQFIFQYYREEENGRGNFPPRFSGLQFPNYSSELNVNALELDDSALYLCASSLGLAGGPDGELFFGEGSRLTVL.

V gene TRBV9 combines with J gene TRBJ2-7; 10 bases fit TRBD1. Germline-derived CDR1 and CDR2 are SGDLS and YYNGEE. V shed 4 bases and J 2 bases; nucleotides not matched to a gene: 12. The CDR3 contains 17 residues. The CDR3 reads CASSLGTGAISTYEQYF. The CDR3 DNA reads as TGTGCCAGCAGCTTAGGGACAGGGGCTATATCTACCTACGAGCAGTACTTC.

The V gene is TRBV5-1, the J gene TRBJ2-2, with D possibly TRBD1 on 5 matching bases. This CDR3 is 15 amino acids long. V lost 1 base and J 2 bases, leaving 9 bases between the germline ends. Germline V lookup: CDR1 SGHRS, CDR2 YFSETQ. The CDR3: CASSLQGYNTGELFF. CDR3 nucleotide sequence: TGCGCCAGCAGCTTGCAGGGTTACAACACCGGGGAGCTGTTTTTT.

The rearrangement joins TRBV27 to TRBJ2-1, with TRBD2 matching 7 bases. CDR3 length: 15 amino acids. With V trimmed by 5 bases and J by 0 bases, 4 bases remained unmatched. Germline V gives CDR1 MNHEY, CDR2 SMNVEV (reference sequence). Here the CDR3 reads CASSPRGSSYNEQFF. The CDR3 coding sequence is TGTGCCAGCAGTCCCCGCGGGAGCTCCTACAATGAGCAGTTCTTC.

V gene TRBV10-2 combines with J gene TRBJ2-7, with D tentatively TRBD2 (6 bases). The CDR3 covers 14 residues. Germline assignment: CDR1 WSHSY and CDR2 SAAADI. V dropped 2 bases and J dropped 1 base, with 9 bases sitting between them. The CDR3 bases are TGCGCCAGCAGTGAGAGGGACTGGTCCTACGAGCAGTACTTC. Translated: CASSERDWSYEQYF.

This chain connects TRBV5-4 to TRBJ2-1; possible D gene TRBD2, 5 bases. The CDR3 length is 17 residues. The germline V gene has CDR1 SGHNT and CDR2 YYREEE (reference sequence). V lost 3 bases, J lost 0 bases, and 16 bases lay in between. The CDR3 spells CASSYPSRTSSYNEQFF. The DNA for the CDR3 is TGTGCCAGCAGCTATCCTAGCAGGACGAGCTCCTACAATGAGCAGTTCTTC.

This clone was recorded only once. This chain uses TRBV7-3 with TRBJ2-2, with 9 positions matching TRBD2. Germline CDR1 reads SGHTA; CDR2 reads FQGTGA. The CDR3 is made up of 16 amino acids. V trimming: 3 bases; J trimming: 0 bases; junction bases outside the gene matches: 2. The CDR3 sequence is CASSFSSGANTGELFF. CDR3 coding DNA: TGTGCCAGCAGCTTCTCTAGCGGGGCGAACACCGGGGAGCTGTTTTTT.

The rearrangement links TRBV19 to TRBJ1-1; 7 bases are a match to TRBD1. The junction had 10 bases not matched to a gene; V was cut back by 8 bases and J by 4 bases. This CDR3 is built from 14 residues. CDR1 is LNHDA, CDR2 SQIVND, per germline (reference sequence). The CDR3 DNA follows: TGTGCCAGTTCCTCGGACAGGAGGAGCACTGAAGCTTTCTTT. Protein: CASSSDRRSTEAFF.

The chain is built from TRBV7-9 and TRBJ1-2; the D gene is possibly TRBD1 (5 bases). CDR1 is SEHNR and CDR2 is FQNEAQ in the germline V gene (reference sequence). Trimming took off 5 bases at V and 5 bases at J, with 15 bases between the two ends. The CDR3 contains 14 residues. CDR3 sequence reads: CASSLTGTSYGYTF. CDR3 DNA: TGTGCCAGCAGCCTGACCGGGACTTCTTATGGCTACACCTTC.

This clone is a singleton in its sample. The chain employs TRBV7-2 and TRBJ2-7; weak D call: TRBD1 (5 bases). Germline CDR1 reads SGHTA; CDR2 reads FQGNSA. The CDR3 contains 14 residues. Trimming took 2 bases from V and 6 from J, leaving 14 bases between them. This chain's CDR3 is CASSLQGLVIEQYF. The CDR3 DNA reads as TGTGCCAGCAGCTTACAGGGTTTAGTAATCGAGCAGTACTTC.

The rearrangement uses TRBV28 and TRBJ1-1, with a possible D match to TRBD1 (5 bases). Germline CDR1 reads MDHEN; CDR2 reads SYDVKM. The CDR3 covers 12 residues. The germline V and J ends were trimmed by 2 bases and 10 bases, with 11 bases remaining between them. This chain's CDR3 is CASSLLAGGAFF. DNA of the CDR3: TGTGCCAGCAGTTTACTTGCCGGGGGAGCTTTCTTT.

This chain joins TRBV2 and TRBJ1-5; TRBD1 matches 7 bases. Germline CDR1 reads SNHLY; CDR2 reads FYNNEI. The CDR3 contains 13 residues. J lost 5 bases, V lost 7 bases, and 5 bases had no gene match. The CDR3 region is CASIHDRDQPQHF. DNA of the CDR3: TGTGCCAGCATCCACGACAGGGATCAGCCCCAGCATTTT.

The rearrangement joins TRBV7-3 to TRBJ1-2; the match to TRBD1 covers 10 bases. The CDR3 runs 14 residues. With 5 bases clipped from V and 2 bases from J, the junction kept 2 bases outside the gene matches. Germline V lookup: CDR1 SGHTA, CDR2 FQGTGA. The CDR3: CASSRGQGNYGYTF. Here the CDR3 DNA reads TGTGCCAGCAGCCGGGGACAGGGGAACTATGGCTACACCTTC.

V usage is TRBV18 and J usage is TRBJ1-1; 8 positions match TRBD1. Trimming removed 3 bases from V and 2 bases from J; junction bases left unmatched: 8. The germline gives CDR1 KGHSH, CDR2 LQKENI. The CDR3 contains 16 residues. The chain's CDR3 is CASSPLPGQGNTEAFF. The CDR3 nucleotides are TGTGCCAGCTCACCGCTGCCCGGACAGGGAAACACTGAAGCTTTCTTT.